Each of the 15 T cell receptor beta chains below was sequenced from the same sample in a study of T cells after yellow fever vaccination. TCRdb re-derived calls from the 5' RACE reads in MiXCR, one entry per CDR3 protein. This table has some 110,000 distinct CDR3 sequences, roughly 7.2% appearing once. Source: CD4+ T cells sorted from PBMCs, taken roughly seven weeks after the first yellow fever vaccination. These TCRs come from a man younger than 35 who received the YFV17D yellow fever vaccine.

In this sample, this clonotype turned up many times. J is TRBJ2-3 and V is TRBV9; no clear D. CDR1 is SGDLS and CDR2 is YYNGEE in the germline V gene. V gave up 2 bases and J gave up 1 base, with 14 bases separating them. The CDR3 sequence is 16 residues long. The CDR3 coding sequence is TGTGCCAGCAGCGTGGCTCCTACGCCTGGCACAGATACGCAGTATTTT. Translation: CASSVAPTPGTDTQYF.

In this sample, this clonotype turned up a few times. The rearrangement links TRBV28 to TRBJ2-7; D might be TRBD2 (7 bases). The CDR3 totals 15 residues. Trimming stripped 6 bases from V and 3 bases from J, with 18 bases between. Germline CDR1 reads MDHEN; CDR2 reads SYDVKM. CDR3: CASSQGGEGNYEQYV. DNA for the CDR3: TGTGCCAGCAGCCAAGGGGGGGAAGGGAACTACGAGCAGTACGTC.

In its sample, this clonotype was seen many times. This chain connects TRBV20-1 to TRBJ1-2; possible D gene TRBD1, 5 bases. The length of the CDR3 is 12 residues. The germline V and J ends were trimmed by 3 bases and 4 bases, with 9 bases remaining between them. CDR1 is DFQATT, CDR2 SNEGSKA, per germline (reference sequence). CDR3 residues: CSARRGAYGYTF. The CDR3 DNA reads TGCAGTGCTAGGCGTGGGGCCTATGGCTACACCTTC.

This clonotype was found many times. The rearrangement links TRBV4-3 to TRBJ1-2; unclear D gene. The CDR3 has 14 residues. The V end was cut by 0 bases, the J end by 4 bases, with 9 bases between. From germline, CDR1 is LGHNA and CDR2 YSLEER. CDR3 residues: CASSQERWTYGYTF. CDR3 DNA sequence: TGCGCCAGCAGCCAAGAACGGTGGACCTATGGCTACACCTTC.

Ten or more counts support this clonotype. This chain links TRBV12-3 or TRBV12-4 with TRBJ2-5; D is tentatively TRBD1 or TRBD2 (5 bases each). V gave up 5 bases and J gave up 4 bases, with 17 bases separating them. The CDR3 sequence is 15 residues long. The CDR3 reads CASSRTGTQGETQYF. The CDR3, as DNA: TGTGCCAGCAGTCGAACCGGGACCCAAGGAGAGACCCAGTACTTC.

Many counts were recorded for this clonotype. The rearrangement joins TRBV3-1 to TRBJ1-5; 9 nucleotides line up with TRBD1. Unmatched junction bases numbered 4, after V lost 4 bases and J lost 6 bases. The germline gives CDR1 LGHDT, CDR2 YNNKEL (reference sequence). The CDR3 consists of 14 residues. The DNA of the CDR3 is TGTGCCAGCAGCCTCGGACAGGGGAGTCAGCCCCAGCATTTT. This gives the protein CASSLGQGSQPQHF.

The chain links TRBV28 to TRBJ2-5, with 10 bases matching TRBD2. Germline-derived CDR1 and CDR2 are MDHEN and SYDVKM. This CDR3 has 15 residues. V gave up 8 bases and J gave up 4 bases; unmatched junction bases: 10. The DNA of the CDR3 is TGTGCCAGCCGGTCCTCCGAGCGGGGGGGAGAGACCCAGTACTTC. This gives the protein CASRSSERGGETQYF.

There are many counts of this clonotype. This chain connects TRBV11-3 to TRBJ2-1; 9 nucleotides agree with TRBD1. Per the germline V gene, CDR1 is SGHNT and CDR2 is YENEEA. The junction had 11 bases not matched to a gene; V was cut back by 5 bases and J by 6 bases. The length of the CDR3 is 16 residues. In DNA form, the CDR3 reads TGTGCCAGCAGCACCGGACAGGGGACTGGGGGCAATGAGCAGTTCTTC. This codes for CASSTGQGTGGNEQFF.

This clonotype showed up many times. The CDR3 region has the DNA TGCAGTGCTCCCTTAGCGGGGGGTCTCCTGGGTGAGCAGTTCTTC. This gives the protein CSAPLAGGLLGEQFF. The chain uses TRBV20-1 and TRBJ2-1, with 10 bases aligning to TRBD2. With V trimmed by 5 bases and J by 9 bases, 13 bases remained unmatched. The CDR3 loop spans 15 amino acids. The V gene's germline CDR1 is DFQATT and CDR2 SNEGSKA (reference sequence).

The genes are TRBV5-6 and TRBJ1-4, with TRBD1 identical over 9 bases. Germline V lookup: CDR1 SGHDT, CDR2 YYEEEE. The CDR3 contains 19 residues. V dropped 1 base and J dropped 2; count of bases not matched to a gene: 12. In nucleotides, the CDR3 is TGTGCCAGCAGCTTGCAAGGACAGGGGCTCTTCGGCACTAATGAAAAACTGTTTTTT. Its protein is CASSLQGQGLFGTNEKLFF.

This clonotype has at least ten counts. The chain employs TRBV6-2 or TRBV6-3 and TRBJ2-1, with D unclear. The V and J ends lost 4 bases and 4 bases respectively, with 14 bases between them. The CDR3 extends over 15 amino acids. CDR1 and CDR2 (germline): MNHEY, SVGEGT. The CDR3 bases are TGTGCCAGCAGTTCCAGGTCGGGTGGGTACAATGAGCAGTTCTTC. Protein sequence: CASSSRSGGYNEQFF.

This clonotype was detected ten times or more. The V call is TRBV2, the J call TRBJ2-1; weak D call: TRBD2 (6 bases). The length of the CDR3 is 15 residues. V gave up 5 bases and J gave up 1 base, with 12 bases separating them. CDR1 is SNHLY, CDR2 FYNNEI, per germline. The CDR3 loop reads CASSSLGGSYNEQFF. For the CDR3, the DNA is TGTGCCAGCAGTTCATTGGGGGGTTCCTACAATGAGCAGTTCTTC.

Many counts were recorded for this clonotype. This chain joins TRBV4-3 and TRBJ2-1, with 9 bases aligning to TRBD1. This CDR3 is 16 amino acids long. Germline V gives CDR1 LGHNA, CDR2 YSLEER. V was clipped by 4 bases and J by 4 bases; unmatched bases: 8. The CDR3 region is CASSPRTGTGYNEQFF. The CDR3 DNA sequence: TGCGCCAGCAGCCCCAGAACCGGGACAGGGTACAATGAGCAGTTCTTC.

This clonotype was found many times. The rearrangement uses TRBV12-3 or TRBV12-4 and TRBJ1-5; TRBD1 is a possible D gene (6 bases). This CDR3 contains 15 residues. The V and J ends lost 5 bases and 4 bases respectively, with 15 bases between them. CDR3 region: CASSRNRQGNQPQHF. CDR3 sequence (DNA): TGTGCCAGCAGTCGAAACCGGCAGGGGAATCAGCCCCAGCATTTT.

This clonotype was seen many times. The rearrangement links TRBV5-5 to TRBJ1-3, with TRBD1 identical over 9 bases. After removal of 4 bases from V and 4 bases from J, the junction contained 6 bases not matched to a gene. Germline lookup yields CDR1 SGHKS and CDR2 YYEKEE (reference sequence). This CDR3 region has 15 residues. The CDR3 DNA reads TGTGCCAGCAGCGGACGGACAGGGGCAGGAAACACCATATATTTT. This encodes CASSGRTGAGNTIYF.